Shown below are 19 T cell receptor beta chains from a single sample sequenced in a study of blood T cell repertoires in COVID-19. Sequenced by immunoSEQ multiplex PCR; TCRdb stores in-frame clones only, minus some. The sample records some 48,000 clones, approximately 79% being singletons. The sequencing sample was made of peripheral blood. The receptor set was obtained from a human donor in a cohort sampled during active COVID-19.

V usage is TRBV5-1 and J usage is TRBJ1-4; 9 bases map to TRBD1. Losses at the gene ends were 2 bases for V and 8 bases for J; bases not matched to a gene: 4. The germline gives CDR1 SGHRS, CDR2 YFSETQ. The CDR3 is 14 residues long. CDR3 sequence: CASSLGDRAEKLFF. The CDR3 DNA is TGCGCCAGCAGCTTAGGGGACAGGGCGGAAAAACTGTTTTTT.

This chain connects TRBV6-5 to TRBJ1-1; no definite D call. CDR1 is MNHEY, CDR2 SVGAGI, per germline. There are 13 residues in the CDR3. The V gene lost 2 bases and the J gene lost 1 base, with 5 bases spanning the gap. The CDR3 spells CASSYTENTEAFF. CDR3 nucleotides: TGTGCCAGCAGTTACACAGAGAACACTGAAGCTTTCTTT.

As DNA, the CDR3 is TGTGCCAGCTCACCAATGTTTAGACAGGCGAACACTGAAGCTTTCTTT. As protein: CASSPMFRQANTEAFF. The V and J genes are TRBV18 and TRBJ1-1; tentative D call: TRBD1 (6 bases). The CDR3 totals 16 residues. Trimming cost V 2 bases and J 1 base, with 14 bases left between them. CDR1 and CDR2 from the germline V gene are KGHSH and LQKENI.

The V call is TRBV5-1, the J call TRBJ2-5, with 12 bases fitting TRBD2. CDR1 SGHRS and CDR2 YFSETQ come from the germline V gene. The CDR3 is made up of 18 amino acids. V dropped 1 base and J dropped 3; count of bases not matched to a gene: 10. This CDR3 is CASSLIERLAGVEETQYF. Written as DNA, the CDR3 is TGCGCCAGCAGCTTGATTGAACGACTAGCGGGGGTAGAAGAGACCCAGTACTTC.

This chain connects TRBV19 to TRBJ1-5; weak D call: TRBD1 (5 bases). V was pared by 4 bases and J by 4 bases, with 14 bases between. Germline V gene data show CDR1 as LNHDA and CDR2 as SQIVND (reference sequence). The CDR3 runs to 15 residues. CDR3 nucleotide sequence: TGTGCCAGTAGTAGGATGCAGGGAACAAATCAGCCCCAGCATTTT. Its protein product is CASSRMQGTNQPQHF.

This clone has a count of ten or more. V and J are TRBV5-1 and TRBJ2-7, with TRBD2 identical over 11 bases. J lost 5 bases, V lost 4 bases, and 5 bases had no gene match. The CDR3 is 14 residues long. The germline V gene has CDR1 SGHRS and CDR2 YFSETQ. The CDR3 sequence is CASSDSGGAHEQYF. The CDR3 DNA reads TGCGCCAGCAGCGATAGCGGGGGGGCCCACGAGCAGTACTTC.

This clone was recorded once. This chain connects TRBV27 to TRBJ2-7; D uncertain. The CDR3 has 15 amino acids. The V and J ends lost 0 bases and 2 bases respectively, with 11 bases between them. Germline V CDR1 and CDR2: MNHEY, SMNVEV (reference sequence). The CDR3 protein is CASSLSRQVPYEQYF. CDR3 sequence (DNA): TGTGCCAGCAGTTTATCAAGGCAGGTTCCCTACGAGCAGTACTTC.

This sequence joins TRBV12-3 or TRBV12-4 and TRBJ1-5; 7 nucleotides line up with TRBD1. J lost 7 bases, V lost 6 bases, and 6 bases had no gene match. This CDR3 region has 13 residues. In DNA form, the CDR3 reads TGTGCCAGCAGGCTCACAGGGGTCCAGCCCCAGCATTTT. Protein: CASRLTGVQPQHF.

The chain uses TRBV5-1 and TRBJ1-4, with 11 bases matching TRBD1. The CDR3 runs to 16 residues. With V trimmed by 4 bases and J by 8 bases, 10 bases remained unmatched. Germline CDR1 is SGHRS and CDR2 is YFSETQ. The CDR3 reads CASSTGQGARSEKLFF. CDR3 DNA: TGCGCCAGCAGCACCGGACAGGGGGCGCGTTCCGAAAAACTGTTTTTT.

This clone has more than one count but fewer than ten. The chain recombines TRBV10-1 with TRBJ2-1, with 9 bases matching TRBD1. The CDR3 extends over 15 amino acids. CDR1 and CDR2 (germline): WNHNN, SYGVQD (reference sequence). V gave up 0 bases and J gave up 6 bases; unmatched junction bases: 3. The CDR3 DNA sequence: TGCGCCAGCAGTGAGTCCGGGACAGGGTTCAATGAGCAGTTCTTC. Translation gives CASSESGTGFNEQFF.

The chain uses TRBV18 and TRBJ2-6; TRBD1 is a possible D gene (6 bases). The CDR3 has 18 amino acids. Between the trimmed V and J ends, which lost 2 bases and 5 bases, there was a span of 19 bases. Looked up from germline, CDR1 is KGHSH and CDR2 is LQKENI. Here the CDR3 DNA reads TGTGCCAGCTCACCAAGGACAGCCCCCGACGTTTGGGCCAACGTCCTGACTTTC. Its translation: CASSPRTAPDVWANVLTF.

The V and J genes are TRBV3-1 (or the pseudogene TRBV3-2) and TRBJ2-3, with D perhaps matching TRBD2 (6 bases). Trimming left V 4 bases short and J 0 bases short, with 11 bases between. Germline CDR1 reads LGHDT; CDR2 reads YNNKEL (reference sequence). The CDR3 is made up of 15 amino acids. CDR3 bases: TGTGCCAGCAGCCGGCGGGGTCCCAGCACAGATACGCAGTATTTT. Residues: CASSRRGPSTDTQYF.

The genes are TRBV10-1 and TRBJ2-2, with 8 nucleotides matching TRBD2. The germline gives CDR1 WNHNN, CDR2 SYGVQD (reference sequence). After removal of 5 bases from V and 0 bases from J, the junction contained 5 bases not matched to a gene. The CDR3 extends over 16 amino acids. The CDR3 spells CASSKAGGPNTGELFF. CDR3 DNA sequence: TGCGCCAGCAGTAAGGCGGGGGGTCCGAACACCGGGGAGCTGTTTTTT.

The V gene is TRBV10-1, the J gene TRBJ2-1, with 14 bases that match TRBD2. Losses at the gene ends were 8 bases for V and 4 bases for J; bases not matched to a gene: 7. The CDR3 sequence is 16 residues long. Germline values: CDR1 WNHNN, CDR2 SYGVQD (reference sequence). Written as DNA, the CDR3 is TGCGCCAGCTGGACTAGCGGGGGGCCCCCTTACAATGAGCAGTTCTTC. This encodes CASWTSGGPPYNEQFF.

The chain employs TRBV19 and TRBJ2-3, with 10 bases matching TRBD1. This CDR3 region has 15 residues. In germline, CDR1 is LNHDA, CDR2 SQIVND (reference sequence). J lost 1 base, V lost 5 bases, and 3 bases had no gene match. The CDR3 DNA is TGTGCCAGTAGTCCGGACAGGGGGGGCACAGATACGCAGTATTTT. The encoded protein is CASSPDRGGTDTQYF.

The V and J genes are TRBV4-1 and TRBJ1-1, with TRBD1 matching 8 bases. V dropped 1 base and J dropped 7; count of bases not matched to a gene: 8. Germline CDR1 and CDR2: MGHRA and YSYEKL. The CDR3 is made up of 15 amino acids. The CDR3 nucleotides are TGCGCCAGCAGCCAAGGTCCGGACAGGGCCGTTGAAGCTTTCTTT. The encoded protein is CASSQGPDRAVEAFF.

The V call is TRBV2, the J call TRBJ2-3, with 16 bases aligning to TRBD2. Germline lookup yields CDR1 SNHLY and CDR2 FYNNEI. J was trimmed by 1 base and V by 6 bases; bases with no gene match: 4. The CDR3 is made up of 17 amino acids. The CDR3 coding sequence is TGTGCCAGCAGCGGGACTAGCGGGGGGGCAGGCACAGATACGCAGTATTTT. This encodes CASSGTSGGAGTDTQYF.

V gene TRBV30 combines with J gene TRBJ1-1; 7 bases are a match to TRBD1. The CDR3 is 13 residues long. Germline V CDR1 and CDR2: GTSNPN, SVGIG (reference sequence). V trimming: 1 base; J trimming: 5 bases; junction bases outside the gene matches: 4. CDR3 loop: CAWSGNRGTEAFF. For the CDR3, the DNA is TGTGCCTGGAGTGGCAACAGGGGTACTGAAGCTTTCTTT.

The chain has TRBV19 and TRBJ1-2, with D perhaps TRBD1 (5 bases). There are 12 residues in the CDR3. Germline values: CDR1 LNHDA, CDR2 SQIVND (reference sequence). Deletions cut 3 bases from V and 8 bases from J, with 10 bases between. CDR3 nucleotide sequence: TGTGCCAGTAGTATCGGCAGGGAAGGCTACACCTTC. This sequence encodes CASSIGREGYTF.